This is a list of T cell receptor beta chains from one sample in a study of regulatory T cells in long-lasting Graves disease. Via MiXCR, TCRdb re-called the multiplex PCR reads, giving one row per CDR3 protein. This repertoire shows fewer than 600,000 distinct CDR3 sequences, under 25% found once; its top ten account for less than 15%. This specimen consisted of peripheral blood mononuclear cells (PBMCs), obtained when the disease was refractory, from a patient treated with antithyroid drugs. The receptors were sampled from a female donor with Graves disease. Each CDR3 is given without its conserved first and last residue. Each record gives: V gene, J gene, CDR3 protein.

>TRBV2|TRBJ2-2
ASSERGIGTGELF
>TRBV19|TRBJ2-2
ASSTRRTGELF
>TRBV6-5|TRBJ1-5
ASSYRGVGQPQH
>TRBV6-5|TRBJ1-2
ASSSLRDSLANYGYT
>TRBV20-1|TRBJ1-4
SAAVGAANEKLF
>TRBV10-3|TRBJ1-2
AISKQGGDGYT
>TRBV7-2|TRBJ1-2
ASSPARDSLYGYT
>TRBV15|TRBJ2-2
ATSKGRMSTGELF
>TRBV27|TRBJ1-4
ASSLLGEKLF
>TRBV4-1|TRBJ1-4
ASSLPGQGREKLF
>TRBV6-1|TRBJ1-1
ASTQTGPEAF
>TRBV25-1|TRBJ1-6
ASTPGTARNSPLH
>TRBV20-1|TRBJ1-6
SARDRQVQSPLH
>TRBV6-1|TRBJ2-3
ASSRGQGETDTQY
>TRBV3-1|TRBJ1-1
ASSRNPRGNTEAF
>TRBV7-2|TRBJ2-5
ASSPDRVPETQY
>TRBV20-1|TRBJ2-2
SARGAGEDTGELF
>TRBV6-2/TRBV6-3|TRBJ2-5
ASSLHRGNEQETQY
>TRBV2|TRBJ1-1
AIGQGGTEAF
>TRBV5-1|TRBJ1-6
ASSLVLAGDSPLH
>TRBV30|TRBJ1-2
AWSVLAVYGYT
>TRBV25-1|TRBJ2-2
ASSALAGAGTGELF
>TRBV5-1|TRBJ2-7
ASSSGTTSYEQY
>TRBV5-1|TRBJ1-3
ASSLSGIGNTIY
>TRBV28|TRBJ2-7
ASSPTGGTYNEQY
>TRBV12-3/TRBV12-4|TRBJ1-6
ASSPRQASSYSSPLH
>TRBV7-9|TRBJ2-7
ASSYTGVPYEQY
>TRBV12-3/TRBV12-4|TRBJ1-2
ATGTHYGYT
>TRBV6-1|TRBJ1-2
ASWGRAIANYGYT
>TRBV19|TRBJ2-2
ASSIGLTGELF
>TRBV30|TRBJ1-5
AWSVKVLDQPQH
>TRBV7-9|TRBJ1-2
ASSFTGITNYGYT
>TRBV6-1|TRBJ2-5
ASSQRTSGRSETQY
>TRBV6-1|TRBJ1-1
ASSRAVMAEAF
>TRBV7-2|TRBJ1-1
ASSWGIWTEAF
>TRBV6-5|TRBJ2-7
ASSYPKGTSGYLTYEQY
>TRBV15|TRBJ2-2
ATSRDAYTGELF
>TRBV2|TRBJ1-1
ASSARTSYTEAF
>TRBV10-3|TRBJ2-5
AIAREYQETQY
>TRBV5-5|TRBJ1-2
ASSLVDRGRGYT
>TRBV7-2|TRBJ2-7
ASSLVLYEQY
>TRBV2|TRBJ1-2
ASMPTGSYGYT
>TRBV12-3/TRBV12-4|TRBJ2-4
ASTPSGGAIQY
>TRBV28|TRBJ1-1
ASSFRGANTEAF
>TRBV9|TRBJ2-2
ASHGYTGELF
>TRBV18|TRBJ2-5
ASSIDVGETQY
>TRBV7-2|TRBJ2-3
ASSLNRESADTQY
>TRBV6-5|TRBJ1-4
ASSYSNLGAEKLF
>TRBV30|TRBJ1-1
AWSAGQGTEAF
>TRBV3-1|TRBJ1-2
ASSPEGGPGYGYT
>TRBV19|TRBJ1-2
ASSTQLVGYGYT
>TRBV28|TRBJ2-5
ASSFSRWRAVRETQY
>TRBV11-2|TRBJ2-3
ASRRDADTQY